Listed here are 23 T cell receptor beta chains from one sample, sequenced in a study of T cell responses to AZD1222 COVID-19 vaccine. Only in-frame clones appear in the TCRdb table, and some are missing; sequencing was by immunoSEQ multiplex PCR. The data contain 150,000 to 180,000 clones, roughly 90% of them singletons. Material: peripheral blood, obtained on day 0 of MenACWY control vaccination. The receptors originated from an adult in good health.

The rearrangement joins TRBV15 to TRBJ1-1; D unclear. Trimming removed 0 bases at V and 6 bases at J, with 14 bases between. Germline V gene sequence: CDR1 LNHNV, CDR2 YYDKDF (reference sequence). The CDR3 extends over 15 amino acids. In DNA form, the CDR3 reads TGTGCCACCAGCAGAGAAGCACGGGGAGGGTCTGAAGCTTTCTTT. This sequence encodes CATSREARGGSEAFF.

The chain combines TRBV12-3 or TRBV12-4 with TRBJ1-1; D is perhaps TRBD1 (6 bases). Trimming took off 6 bases at V and 4 bases at J, with 12 bases between the two ends. CDR3 length: 13 amino acids. The CDR3 loop reads CASRRGSLTEAFF. CDR3 bases: TGTGCCAGCAGGAGGGGGTCGCTCACTGAAGCTTTCTTT.

The chain has TRBV19 and TRBJ2-5, with 10 bases that match TRBD1. Germline CDR1 reads LNHDA; CDR2 reads SQIVND (reference sequence). This CDR3 has 15 residues. V gave up 5 bases and J gave up 3 bases; unmatched junction bases: 6. The chain's CDR3 is CASSADRGVEETQYF. The DNA for the CDR3 is TGTGCCAGTAGTGCGGACAGGGGGGTGGAAGAGACCCAGTACTTC.

The chain recombines TRBV7-9 with TRBJ1-1; a possible D gene is TRBD1 (5 bases). In germline, CDR1 is SEHNR, CDR2 FQNEAQ (reference sequence). This CDR3 contains 15 residues. Trimming removed 0 bases at V and 4 bases at J, with 12 bases between. As DNA, the CDR3 is TGTGCCAGCAGCTTAGCGGGTCAGGGTCGCACTGAAGCTTTCTTT. As protein: CASSLAGQGRTEAFF.

The chain uses TRBV3-1 (or the pseudogene TRBV3-2) and TRBJ1-1, with no clear D. Germline loops: CDR1 LGHDT, CDR2 YNNKEL (reference sequence). The CDR3 runs 13 residues. V was clipped by 2 bases and J by 10 bases, with 14 bases between them. CDR3 sequence reads: CASSQIRGTTAFF. The CDR3 DNA sequence: TGTGCCAGCAGCCAAATCAGAGGAACGACAGCTTTCTTT.

The V gene is TRBV24-1, the J gene TRBJ2-3; 11 nucleotides line up with TRBD2. The V gene's germline CDR1 is KGHDR and CDR2 SFDVKD. The V segment lost 4 bases and the J segment 4 bases; nucleotides outside the gene matches: 12. This CDR3 is 18 amino acids long. CDR3 region: CATSDPSALAGVPDTQYF. The CDR3 region has the DNA TGTGCCACCAGTGACCCGAGCGCACTAGCGGGAGTCCCAGATACGCAGTATTTT.

This clone was counted once. The chain employs TRBV7-9 and TRBJ2-7, with 9 bases identical to TRBD2. V was pared by 5 bases and J by 1 base, with 9 bases of the junction left unmatched. Germline V lookup: CDR1 SEHNR, CDR2 FQNEAQ (reference sequence). This CDR3 comprises 16 residues. CDR3 residues: CASSHPQLAGSYEQYF. For the CDR3, the DNA is TGTGCCAGCAGCCACCCACAGCTAGCGGGGTCCTACGAGCAGTACTTC. Looking up the rest from reference TRBV7-9 and TRBJ2-7 gives the full variable domain: DTGVSQNPRHKITKRGQNVTFRCDPISEHNRLYWYRQTLGQGPEFLTYFQNEAQLEKSRLLSDRFSAERPKGSFSTLEIQRTEQGDSAMYLCASSHPQLAGSYEQYFGPGTRLTVT.

The V and J genes are TRBV19 and TRBJ1-3, with 8 bases lining up with TRBD1. Germline lookup yields CDR1 LNHDA and CDR2 SQIVND (reference sequence). CDR3 size: 16 residues. V was clipped by 6 bases and J by 0 bases; unmatched bases: 7. In nucleotides, the CDR3 is TGTGCCAGTAGCCTAGGGCAGGGGGCCTCTGGAAACACCATATATTTT. Amino acid sequence: CASSLGQGASGNTIYF.

CDR3 in amino acids: CASSWRHTGAQYF. CDR3 DNA: TGTGCCAGCAGTTGGAGGCACACCGGGGCCCAGTACTTC. The chain recombines TRBV6-2 or TRBV6-3 with TRBJ2-5, with D tentatively TRBD2 (5 bases). This CDR3 has 13 amino acids. V was cut by 4 bases and J by 9 bases, with 15 bases left in between. Per the germline V gene, CDR1 is MNHEY and CDR2 is SVGEGT.

The V call is TRBV21-1, the J call TRBJ1-3; the table's D call, TRBD1, was not checked against the DNA. TRBV21-1 is assigned pseudogene status. The CDR3 runs 17 residues. The CDR3 protein is CASSKRDRAHSGNTIYF. The CDR3 region has the DNA TGTGCCAGCAGCAAACGGGACAGGGCCCACTCTGGAAACACCATATATTTT.

The chain joins TRBV28 to TRBJ1-1, with D possibly being TRBD1 (5 bases). Germline V gene data show CDR1 as MDHEN and CDR2 as SYDVKM. This CDR3 has 13 amino acids. V shed 11 bases and J shed 1 base, with 14 bases lying between them. The CDR3 reads CAGGRGANTEAFF. CDR3 DNA sequence: TGTGCCGGAGGCCGGGGCGCGAACACTGAAGCTTTCTTT.

The genes are TRBV27 and TRBJ1-2, with D tentatively TRBD1 (6 bases). The CDR3 is made up of 13 amino acids. The V end lost 5 bases, the J end lost 3 bases, and 10 bases lay between the germline ends. Germline assignment: CDR1 MNHEY and CDR2 SMNVEV (reference sequence). CDR3 sequence: CASSLQGDYGYTF. The CDR3 DNA reads TGTGCCAGCAGTCTACAGGGAGACTATGGCTACACCTTC.

The V and J genes are TRBV18 and TRBJ1-2, with 12 bases fitting TRBD1. With 5 bases clipped from V and 7 bases from J, the junction kept 5 bases outside the gene matches. This CDR3 spans 14 amino acids. Germline CDR1 is KGHSH and CDR2 is LQKENI. This CDR3 is CASSAGTGGSGYTF. The CDR3 DNA follows: TGTGCCAGCTCAGCGGGGACAGGGGGCAGTGGCTACACCTTC.

In its sample, this clone was seen a few times. The chain uses TRBV2 and TRBJ2-1, with 12 bases identical to TRBD2. Germline V gives CDR1 SNHLY, CDR2 FYNNEI. Germline trimming cut 10 bases from V and 15 bases from J; bases unmatched to any gene: 10. The CDR3 runs 12 residues. The CDR3 DNA reads as TGTGCCAAGGGACTAGCGGGCTATGAGGGGTTCTTC. Protein: CAKGLAGYEGFF.

In the case of this clone: The identical CDR3 is also encoded by other nucleotide sequences in the sample. The V call is TRBV25-1, the J call TRBJ2-1, with D unclear. Germline-derived CDR1 and CDR2 are MGHDK and SYGVNS. The CDR3 extends over 15 amino acids. Trimming stripped 5 bases from V and 0 bases from J, with 11 bases between. The CDR3 bases are TGTGCCAGCAGTCCTAGGGCCAGCTCCTACAATGAGCAGTTCTTC. Its protein product is CASSPRASSYNEQFF.

J is TRBJ2-7 and V is TRBV11-2, with D hard to call. The V and J ends lost 4 bases and 5 bases respectively, with 15 bases between them. The CDR3 sequence is 14 residues long. Germline-derived CDR1 and CDR2 are SGHAT and FQNNGV. The CDR3 nucleotides are TGTGCCAGCAGCTCCCCCCGTTTAAGTGACGAGCAGTACGTC. Amino acids: CASSSPRLSDEQYV.

The chain has TRBV6-5 and TRBJ2-1, with TRBD2 matching over 11 bases. This CDR3 region has 12 residues. Germline values: CDR1 MNHEY, CDR2 SVGAGI. V lost 4 bases, J lost 10 bases, and 0 bases stayed unmatched. As DNA, the CDR3 is TGTGCCAGCAGTTTAGCGGGGGGGGAGCAGTTCTTC. Its translation is CASSLAGGEQFF.

CDR3 sequence (DNA): TGTGCCAGCAGCTTAAGTAGCGGTGGCTACGAGCAGTACTTC. Amino acid sequence: CASSLSSGGYEQYF. The chain is built from TRBV7-2 and TRBJ2-7; possible D gene TRBD2, 6 bases. CDR1 is SGHTA and CDR2 is FQGNSA in the germline V gene. Deletions cut 2 bases from V and 3 bases from J, with 11 bases between. CDR3 length: 14 residues.

The V call is TRBV9, the J call TRBJ2-3, with 8 positions matching TRBD1. The germline gives CDR1 SGDLS, CDR2 YYNGEE. V shed 4 bases, J shed 3 bases, and the junction held 7 bases outside the gene matches. The length of the CDR3 is 15 residues. This CDR3 reads CASSKGQGATDTQYF. The DNA of the CDR3 is TGTGCCAGCAGCAAGGGGCAGGGGGCAACAGATACGCAGTATTTT.

The J gene is TRBJ1-1, the V gene TRBV27, with unresolved D. Trimming removed 5 bases at V and 7 bases at J, with 14 bases between. Germline CDR1 and CDR2: MNHEY and SMNVEV (reference sequence). CDR3 size: 13 residues. This chain's CDR3 is CASSTLGQVEAFF. DNA of the CDR3: TGTGCCAGCAGTACTTTGGGCCAGGTTGAAGCTTTCTTT.

Here the CDR3 reads CSFHDRVNTEAFF. As DNA, the CDR3 is TGCAGCTTCCACGATAGGGTGAACACTGAAGCTTTCTTT. The chain links TRBV29-1 to TRBJ1-1; D gene uncertain. The CDR3 extends over 13 amino acids. From germline, CDR1 is SQVTM and CDR2 ANQGSEA. Trimming left V 8 bases short and J 0 bases short, with 13 bases between.

The genes are TRBV5-1 and TRBJ1-1; the D gene is possibly TRBD1 (6 bases). The CDR3 is 15 residues long. From germline, CDR1 is SGHRS and CDR2 YFSETQ. The germline V and J ends were trimmed by 1 base and 3 bases, with 13 bases remaining between them. Written as DNA, the CDR3 is TGCGCCAGCAGCTTGTTAGGGACATGGGACACTGAAGCTTTCTTT. Translated: CASSLLGTWDTEAFF.

This clone turned up a few times. The DNA of the CDR3 is TGTGCCAGTAGTTTCAGTAACAGGGGGGATACGCAGTATTTT. Its translation is CASSFSNRGDTQYF. J is TRBJ2-3 and V is TRBV19, with TRBD1 matching over 8 bases. Germline CDR1 LNHDA, CDR2 SQIVND (reference sequence). The V gene end was trimmed by 5 bases and the J gene end by 6 bases; junction bases not matched to a gene: 7. This CDR3 contains 14 residues.